The 24 T cell receptor beta chains presented below share a single source sample, sequenced in a study of shared clonotypes between healthy human individuals. TCRdb keeps only in-frame clones here, not all; method: immunoSEQ multiplex PCR. In the table there are 2,500,000 or so clones, 85% to 95% of which are singletons. The sample taken for sequencing was naive CD4+ T cells sorted from blood. Sample subset: CD45RA+ positively selected. The receptors stem from a man aged 18 to 29 in good health.

On this clone itself: At the DNA level, this CDR3 is encoded by other sequences in the same sample as well. The V gene is TRBV6-5, the J gene TRBJ1-1; D is unresolved. V lost 4 bases to trimming and J lost 5 bases, with 8 bases between them. The CDR3 length is 12 residues. Per germline, CDR1 MNHEY and CDR2 SVGAGI. CDR3 sequence reads: CASSSTGTEAFF. For the CDR3, the DNA is TGTGCCAGCAGTTCGACGGGTACTGAAGCTTTCTTT.

The genes are TRBV18 and TRBJ1-6; D gene uncertain. Germline V gives CDR1 KGHSH, CDR2 LQKENI. V was shortened by 1 base and J by 5 bases, with 12 bases between the two germline ends. The CDR3 is 16 residues long. Written as DNA, the CDR3 is TGTGCCAGCTCACCACAACCCCCAGCCAATAATTCACCCCTCCACTTT. Translating gives CASSPQPPANNSPLHF.

The chain carries TRBV2 and TRBJ2-7, with unresolved D. Germline V gene lookup returns CDR1 SNHLY and CDR2 FYNNEI. Trimming took 7 bases from V and 12 from J, leaving 16 bases between them. This CDR3 has 11 residues. The CDR3 nucleotides are TGTGCCAGCACCCAGATTGGGTTGCCGTACTTC. Its translation: CASTQIGLPYF.

This clone was recorded once. The V gene is TRBV6-6, the J gene TRBJ2-7; D is unclear. Trimming pared 0 bases from V and 0 bases from J, leaving 6 bases between. The CDR3 loop spans 14 amino acids. From germline, CDR1 is MNHNY and CDR2 SVGAGI (reference sequence). CDR3 nucleotide sequence: TGTGCCAGCAGTTACTCGGCCCTCTCCTACGAGCAGTACTTC. It translates to CASSYSALSYEQYF.

This clone showed up just once. Different DNA sequences within this sample yield the same CDR3. This rearrangement joins TRBV10-2 to TRBJ2-3; D not resolved. This CDR3 spans 11 amino acids. From germline, CDR1 is WSHSY and CDR2 SAAADI. V lost 4 bases and J 6 bases, leaving 5 bases between the germline ends. This chain's CDR3 is CASSGADTQYF. The CDR3 DNA reads as TGCGCCAGCAGTGGAGCCGATACGCAGTATTTT.

This chain connects TRBV29-1 to TRBJ2-2; D is unclear. Germline V gives CDR1 SQVTM, CDR2 ANQGSEA. This CDR3 spans 10 amino acids. The CDR3 DNA follows: TGCAGGACTAACACCGGGGAGCTGTTTTTT. Translation gives CRTNTGELFF.

The genes are TRBV19 and TRBJ1-5; D unresolved. Trimming pared 11 bases from V and 0 bases from J, leaving 14 bases between. The CDR3 loop spans 14 amino acids. In germline, CDR1 is LNHDA, CDR2 SQIVND (reference sequence). In DNA form, the CDR3 reads TGTGCCTCAGTATCCCTTTATAGCAATCAGCCCCAGCATTTT. Its translation: CASVSLYSNQPQHF.

The sample holds a few counts of this clone. V is TRBV19 and J is TRBJ1-5, with D perhaps TRBD1 (5 bases). Germline lookup yields CDR1 LNHDA and CDR2 SQIVND (reference sequence). The CDR3 sequence is 16 residues long. Between the trimmed V and J ends, which lost 7 bases and 9 bases, there was a span of 25 bases. The CDR3 DNA is TGTGCCAGTACTCCCGGTTACGAGGGGCCCGCCTGGCCCCAGCATTTT. It yields the protein CASTPGYEGPAWPQHF.

V usage is TRBV6-1 and J usage is TRBJ2-5; D gene uncertain. Germline lookup yields CDR1 MNHNS and CDR2 SASEGT. Trimming shortened V by 4 bases and J by 0 bases, and 6 bases separated the two germline ends. The length of the CDR3 is 13 residues. The CDR3 region is CASSVGYQETQYF. For the CDR3, the DNA is TGTGCCAGCAGTGTTGGCTACCAAGAGACCCAGTACTTC.

For the CDR3, the DNA is TGTGCCAGCCTACCGAGGGTCGGGTACAATGAGCAGTTCTTC. Amino acid sequence: CASLPRVGYNEQFF. V is TRBV7-2 and J is TRBJ2-1, with D maybe TRBD2 (5 bases). V shed 8 bases and J shed 4 bases, with 15 bases lying between them. The CDR3 has 14 residues. CDR1 is SGHTA and CDR2 is FQGNSA in the germline V gene. Looking up the rest from reference TRBV7-2 and TRBJ2-1 gives the full variable domain: GAGVSQSPSNKVTEKGKDVELRCDPISGHTALYWYRQSLGQGLEFLIYFQGNSAPDKSGLPSDRFSAERTGGSVSTLTIQRTQQEDSAVYLCASLPRVGYNEQFFGPGTRLTVL.

The rearrangement uses TRBV27 and TRBJ1-3; maybe TRBD1 (6 bases). Between the trimmed V and J ends, which lost 0 bases and 0 bases, there was a span of 12 bases. The CDR3 sequence is 17 residues long. Germline assignment: CDR1 MNHEY and CDR2 SMNVEV (reference sequence). The CDR3 here is CASSLSGGPLSGNTIYF. The CDR3 DNA follows: TGTGCCAGCAGTTTATCTGGGGGGCCCCTCTCTGGAAACACCATATATTTT.

This chain links TRBV7-3 with TRBJ1-1; D not resolved. Germline lookup yields CDR1 SGHTA and CDR2 FQGTGA. The CDR3 has 13 residues. V was pared by 3 bases and J by 1 base, with 6 bases between. CDR3 loop: CASSLTKNTEAFF. The CDR3 DNA reads as TGTGCCAGCAGCTTGACTAAGAACACTGAAGCTTTCTTT.

This chain connects TRBV5-1 to TRBJ2-7; 9 nucleotides match TRBD2. CDR3 size: 15 residues. Germline V lookup: CDR1 SGHRS, CDR2 YFSETQ. Unmatched junction bases numbered 13, after V lost 6 bases and J lost 6 bases. As DNA, the CDR3 is TGCGCCAGCAACCTCGCGGGAGGGCCCTCCGGCGAGCAGTACTTC. This gives the protein CASNLAGGPSGEQYF.

Comments on this clone: This same CDR3 is encoded by further DNA sequences in the sample. V gene TRBV6-5 combines with J gene TRBJ2-3; 9 nucleotides line up with TRBD2. V was pared by 1 base and J by 1 base, with 3 bases of the junction left unmatched. Germline-derived CDR1 and CDR2 are MNHEY and SVGAGI. The CDR3 has 16 amino acids. The CDR3 DNA follows: TGTGCCAGCAGTTACTTTGCTAGCGGGGGCACAGATACGCAGTATTTT. Protein sequence: CASSYFASGGTDTQYF.

The chain combines TRBV10-3 with TRBJ2-7; 8 nucleotides line up with TRBD1. This CDR3 comprises 14 residues. Germline CDR1 reads ENHRY; CDR2 reads SYGVKD. The V segment lost 2 bases and the J segment 5 bases; nucleotides outside the gene matches: 5. In nucleotides, the CDR3 is TGTGCCATCAGTGAGGGACAGGGAACCCACGAGCAGTACTTC. This codes for CAISEGQGTHEQYF.

The chain has TRBV5-5 and TRBJ2-7, with 9 bases that match TRBD2. With V trimmed by 4 bases and J by 3 bases, 11 bases remained unmatched. The CDR3 is 16 amino acids. Germline lookup yields CDR1 SGHKS and CDR2 YYEKEE (reference sequence). The CDR3 bases are TGTGCCAGCAGCCTACCGCCGACTAGCGGTTACTACGAGCAGTACTTC. Translation: CASSLPPTSGYYEQYF.

The chain carries TRBV7-8 and TRBJ2-7; 9 nucleotides agree with TRBD2. The germline gives CDR1 SGHVS, CDR2 FQNEAQ. CDR3 length: 15 amino acids. J was trimmed by 3 bases and V by 1 base; bases with no gene match: 4. The CDR3 reads CASSLVLAGSYEQYF. As DNA, the CDR3 is TGTGCCAGCAGCTTAGTCCTAGCGGGGAGCTACGAGCAGTACTTC.

The gene calls are TRBV18 and TRBJ2-1; 7 bases are a match to TRBD1. Losses at the gene ends were 6 bases for V and 9 bases for J; bases not matched to a gene: 5. This CDR3 is built from 12 residues. Germline lookup yields CDR1 KGHSH and CDR2 LQKENI. CDR3 nucleotides: TGTGCCAGCTCCACAGGGGTAGGTGAGCAGTTCTTC. Encoded protein: CASSTGVGEQFF.

The CDR3, as DNA: TGTGCCAGCAGACCGAGCTCTGGGGCCAACGTCCTGACTTTC. Amino acid sequence: CASRPSSGANVLTF. The chain employs TRBV7-9 and TRBJ2-6; D ambiguous. Deletions cut 6 bases from V and 0 bases from J, with 6 bases between. This CDR3 has 14 amino acids. The germline V gene encodes CDR1 SEHNR and CDR2 FQNEAQ (reference sequence).

The rearrangement joins TRBV10-2 to TRBJ2-2; a weak D match, TRBD2 (6 bases). Trimming pared 4 bases from V and 4 bases from J, leaving 10 bases between. Germline assignment: CDR1 WSHSY and CDR2 SAAADI. This CDR3 spans 14 amino acids. CDR3 coding DNA: TGCGCCAGCAGTGGCGGGATCGGCACCGGGGAGCTGTTTTTT. Protein sequence: CASSGGIGTGELFF.

This chain links TRBV7-3 with TRBJ1-2, with 12 nucleotides matching TRBD1. CDR3 length: 17 amino acids. The germline V gene encodes CDR1 SGHTA and CDR2 FQGTGA. V lost 2 bases and J lost 4; bases outside the gene matches: 8. The chain's CDR3 is CASSLAGTGGLPYGYTF. CDR3 DNA: TGTGCCAGCAGCTTAGCCGGGACAGGGGGCCTACCCTATGGCTACACCTTC.

The chain carries TRBV7-2 and TRBJ2-2; D unclear. The germline V and J ends were trimmed by 7 bases and 0 bases, with 6 bases remaining between them. The length of the CDR3 is 13 residues. Germline lookup yields CDR1 SGHTA and CDR2 FQGNSA. The CDR3 DNA follows: TGTGCCAGCATCGCCTCGAACACCGGGGAGCTGTTTTTT. This gives the protein CASIASNTGELFF.

As concerns this clone: The same CDR3 is also encoded by other DNA sequences in this sample. This sequence joins TRBV6-5 and TRBJ1-2; D perhaps matches TRBD1 (6 bases). The V and J ends lost 6 bases and 3 bases respectively, with 14 bases between them. The CDR3 consists of 14 residues. CDR1 is MNHEY, CDR2 SVGAGI, per germline. This chain's CDR3 is CASRRGGADYGYTF. In DNA form, the CDR3 reads TGTGCCAGCAGACGGGGGGGGGCGGACTATGGCTACACCTTC.

The genes are TRBV18 and TRBJ2-4; D remains ambiguous. V shed 2 bases and J shed 0 bases, with 11 bases lying between them. The CDR3 is 16 amino acids. Germline V CDR1 and CDR2: KGHSH, LQKENI. CDR3 nucleotides: TGTGCCAGCTCACCAAGTGGCAGCCTAGCCAAAAACATTCAGTACTTC. This encodes CASSPSGSLAKNIQYF.